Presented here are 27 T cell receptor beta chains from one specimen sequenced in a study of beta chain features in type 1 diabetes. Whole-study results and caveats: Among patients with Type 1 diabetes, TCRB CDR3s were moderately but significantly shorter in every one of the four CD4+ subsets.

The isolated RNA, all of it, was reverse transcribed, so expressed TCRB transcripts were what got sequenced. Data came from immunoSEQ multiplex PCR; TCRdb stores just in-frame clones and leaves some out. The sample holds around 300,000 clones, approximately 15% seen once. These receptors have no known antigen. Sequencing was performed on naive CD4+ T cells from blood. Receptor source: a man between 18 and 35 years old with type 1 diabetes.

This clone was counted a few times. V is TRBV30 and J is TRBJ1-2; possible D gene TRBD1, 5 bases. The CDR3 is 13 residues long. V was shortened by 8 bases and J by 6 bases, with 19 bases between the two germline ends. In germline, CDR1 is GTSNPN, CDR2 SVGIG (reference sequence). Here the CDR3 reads CARTYGAGNGYTF. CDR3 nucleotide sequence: TGTGCCCGAACCTATGGGGCAGGGAATGGCTACACCTTC.

The CDR3 bases are TGTGCCAGTAGTGTCGGGACAGGCTACGAGCAGTACTTC. Protein sequence: CASSVGTGYEQYF. The V gene is TRBV19, the J gene TRBJ2-7; 8 bases fit TRBD1. The CDR3 sequence is 13 residues long. Unmatched junction bases numbered 3, after V lost 5 bases and J lost 3 bases. CDR1 and CDR2 (germline): LNHDA, SQIVND (reference sequence).

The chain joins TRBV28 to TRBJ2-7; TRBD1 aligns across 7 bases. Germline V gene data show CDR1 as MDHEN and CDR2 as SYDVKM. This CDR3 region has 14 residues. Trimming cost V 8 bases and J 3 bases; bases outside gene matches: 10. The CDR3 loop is CASCRQGVIYEQYF. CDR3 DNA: TGTGCCAGCTGTCGGCAGGGGGTGATCTACGAGCAGTACTTC. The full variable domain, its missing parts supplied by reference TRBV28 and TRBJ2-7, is DVKVTQSSRYLVKRTGEKVFLECVQDMDHENMFWYRQDPGLGLRLIYFSYDVKMKEKGDIPEGYSVSREKKERFSLILESASTNQTSMYLCASCRQGVIYEQYFGPGTRLTVT.

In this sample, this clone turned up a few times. CDR3 DNA: TGTGCCAGCAGCTTAGTTGGCGGGCCGGATGGAAACACCATATATTTT. Translated: CASSLVGGPDGNTIYF. The rearrangement links TRBV7-2 to TRBJ1-3; the D is unclear. CDR1 is SGHTA and CDR2 is FQGNSA in the germline V gene. The CDR3 is made up of 16 amino acids. V lost 1 base to trimming and J lost 3 bases, with 13 bases between them.

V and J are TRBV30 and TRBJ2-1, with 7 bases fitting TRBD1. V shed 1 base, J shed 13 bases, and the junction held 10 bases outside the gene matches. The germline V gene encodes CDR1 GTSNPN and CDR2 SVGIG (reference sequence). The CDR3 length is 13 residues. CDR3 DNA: TGTGCCTGGAGTGGGACAGGTCCGCGAAGACAGTTCTTC. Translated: CAWSGTGPRRQFF.

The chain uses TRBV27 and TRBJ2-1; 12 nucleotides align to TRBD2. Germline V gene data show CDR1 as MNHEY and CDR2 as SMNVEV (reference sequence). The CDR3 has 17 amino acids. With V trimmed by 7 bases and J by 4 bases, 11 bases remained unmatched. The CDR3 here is CASTSFILAGGYNEQFF. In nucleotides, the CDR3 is TGTGCCAGCACTTCCTTTATCCTAGCGGGAGGGTACAATGAGCAGTTCTTC.

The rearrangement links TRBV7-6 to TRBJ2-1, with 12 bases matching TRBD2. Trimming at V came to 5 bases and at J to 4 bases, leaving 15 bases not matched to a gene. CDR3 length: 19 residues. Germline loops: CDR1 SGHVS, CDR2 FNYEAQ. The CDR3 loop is CASSPKARLAGVKYNEQFF. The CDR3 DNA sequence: TGTGCCAGCAGCCCAAAGGCCCGACTAGCGGGAGTAAAGTACAATGAGCAGTTCTTC. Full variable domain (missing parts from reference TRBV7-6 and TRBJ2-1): GAGVSQSPRYKVTKRGQDVALRCDPISGHVSLYWYRQALGQGPEFLTYFNYEAQQDKSGLPNDRFSAERPEGSISTLTIQRTEQRDSAMYRCASSPKARLAGVKYNEQFFGPGTRLTVL.

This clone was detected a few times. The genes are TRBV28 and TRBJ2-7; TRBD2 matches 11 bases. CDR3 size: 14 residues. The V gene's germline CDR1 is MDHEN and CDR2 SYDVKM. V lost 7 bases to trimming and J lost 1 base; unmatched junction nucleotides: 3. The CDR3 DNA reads TGTGCCAGCACCATAGCGGGAGGGTCCTACGAGCAGTACTTC. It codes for CASTIAGGSYEQYF.

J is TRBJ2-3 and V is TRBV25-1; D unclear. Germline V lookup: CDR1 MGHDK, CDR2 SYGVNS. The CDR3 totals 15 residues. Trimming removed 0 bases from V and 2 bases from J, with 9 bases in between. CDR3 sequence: CASSEYLGVTDTQYF. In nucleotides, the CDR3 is TGTGCCAGCAGTGAATACCTCGGAGTCACAGATACGCAGTATTTT.

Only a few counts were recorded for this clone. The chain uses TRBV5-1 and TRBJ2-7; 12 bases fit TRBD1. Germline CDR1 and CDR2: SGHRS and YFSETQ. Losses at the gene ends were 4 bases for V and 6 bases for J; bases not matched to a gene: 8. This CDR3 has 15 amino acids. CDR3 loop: CASSPGTGGVSEQYF. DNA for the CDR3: TGCGCCAGCAGCCCAGGGACAGGGGGCGTTTCCGAGCAGTACTTC.

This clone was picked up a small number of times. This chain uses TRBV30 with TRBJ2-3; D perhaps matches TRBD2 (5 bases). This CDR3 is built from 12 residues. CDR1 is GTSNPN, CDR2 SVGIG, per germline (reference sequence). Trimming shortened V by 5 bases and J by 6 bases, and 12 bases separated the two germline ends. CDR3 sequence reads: CAWGLSSDTQYF. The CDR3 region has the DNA TGTGCCTGGGGACTGTCGTCGGATACGCAGTATTTT.

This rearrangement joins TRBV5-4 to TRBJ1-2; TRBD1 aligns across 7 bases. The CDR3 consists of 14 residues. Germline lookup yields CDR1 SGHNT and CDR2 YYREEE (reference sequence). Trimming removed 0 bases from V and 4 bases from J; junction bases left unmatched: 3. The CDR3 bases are TGTGCCAGCAGCTTGGGGAGGGACAGCTATGGCTACACCTTC. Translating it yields CASSLGRDSYGYTF. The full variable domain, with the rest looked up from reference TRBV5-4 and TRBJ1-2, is ETGVTQSPTHLIKTRGQQVTLRCSSQSGHNTVSWYQQALGQGPQFIFQYYREEENGRGNFPPRFSGLQFPNYSSELNVNALELDDSALYLCASSLGRDSYGYTFGSGTRLTVV.

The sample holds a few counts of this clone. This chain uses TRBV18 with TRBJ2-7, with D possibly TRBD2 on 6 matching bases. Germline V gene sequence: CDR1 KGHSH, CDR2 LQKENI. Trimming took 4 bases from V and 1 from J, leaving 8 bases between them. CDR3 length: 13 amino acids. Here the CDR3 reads CASSLRGSYEQYF. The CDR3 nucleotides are TGTGCCAGCTCACTGCGGGGATCCTACGAGCAGTACTTC. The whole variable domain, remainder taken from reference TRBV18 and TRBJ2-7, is NAGVMQNPRHLVRRRGQEARLRCSPMKGHSHVYWYRQLPEEGLKFMVYLQKENIIDESGMPKERFSAEFPKEGPSILRIQQVVRGDSAAYFCASSLRGSYEQYFGPGTRLTVT.

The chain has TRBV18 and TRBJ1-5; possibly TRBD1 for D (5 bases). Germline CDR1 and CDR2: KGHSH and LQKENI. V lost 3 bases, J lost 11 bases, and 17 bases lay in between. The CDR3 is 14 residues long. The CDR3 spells CASSPGLSDEAQHF. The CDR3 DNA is TGTGCCAGCTCACCGGGACTCTCCGATGAGGCCCAGCATTTT.

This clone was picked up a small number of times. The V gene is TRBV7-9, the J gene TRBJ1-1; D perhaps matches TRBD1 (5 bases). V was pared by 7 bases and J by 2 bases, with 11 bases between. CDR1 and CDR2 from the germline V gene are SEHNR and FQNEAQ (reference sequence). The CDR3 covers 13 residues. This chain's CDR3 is CASTLGGNTEAFF. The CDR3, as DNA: TGTGCCAGCACACTGGGGGGAAACACTGAAGCTTTCTTT.

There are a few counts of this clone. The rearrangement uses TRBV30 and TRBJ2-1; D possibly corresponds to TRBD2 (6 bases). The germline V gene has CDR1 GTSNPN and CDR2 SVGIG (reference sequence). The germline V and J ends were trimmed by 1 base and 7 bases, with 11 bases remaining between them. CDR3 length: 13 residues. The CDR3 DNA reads TGTGCCTGGAGTGGGGGTGGGGGGAATGAGCAGTTCTTC. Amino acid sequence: CAWSGGGGNEQFF.

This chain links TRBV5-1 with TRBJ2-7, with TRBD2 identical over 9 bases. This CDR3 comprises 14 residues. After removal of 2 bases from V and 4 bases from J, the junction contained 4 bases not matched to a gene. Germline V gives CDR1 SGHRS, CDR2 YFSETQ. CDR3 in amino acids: CASSFNLAGYEQYF. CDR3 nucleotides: TGCGCCAGCAGCTTTAATCTAGCGGGGTACGAGCAGTACTTC.

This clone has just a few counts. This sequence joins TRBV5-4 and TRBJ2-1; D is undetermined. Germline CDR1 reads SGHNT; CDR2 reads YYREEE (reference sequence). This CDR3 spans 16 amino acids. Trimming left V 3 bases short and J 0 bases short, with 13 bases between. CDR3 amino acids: CASSSSALSSYNEQFF. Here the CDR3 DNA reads TGTGCCAGCAGCTCCTCAGCGTTGAGCTCCTACAATGAGCAGTTCTTC.

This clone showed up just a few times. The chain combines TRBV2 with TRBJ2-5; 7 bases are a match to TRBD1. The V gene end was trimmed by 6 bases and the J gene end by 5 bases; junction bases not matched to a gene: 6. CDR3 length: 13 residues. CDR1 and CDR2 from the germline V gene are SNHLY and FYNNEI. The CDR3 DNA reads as TGTGCCAGCAGCGGAGACAGGGCCGAGACCCAGTACTTC. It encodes CASSGDRAETQYF.

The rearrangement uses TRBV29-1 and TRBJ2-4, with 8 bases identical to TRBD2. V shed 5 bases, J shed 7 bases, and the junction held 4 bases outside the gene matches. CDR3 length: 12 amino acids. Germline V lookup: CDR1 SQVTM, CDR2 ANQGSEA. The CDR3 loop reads CSVRAGANIQYF. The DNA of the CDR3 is TGCAGCGTTAGAGCGGGAGCTAACATTCAGTACTTC.

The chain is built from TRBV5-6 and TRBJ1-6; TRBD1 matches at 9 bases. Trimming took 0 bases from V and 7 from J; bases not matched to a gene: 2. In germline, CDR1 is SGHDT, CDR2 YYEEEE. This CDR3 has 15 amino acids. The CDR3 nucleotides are TGTGCCAGCAGCTTGGCGGGACAGGGAAATTCACCCCTCCACTTT. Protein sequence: CASSLAGQGNSPLHF.

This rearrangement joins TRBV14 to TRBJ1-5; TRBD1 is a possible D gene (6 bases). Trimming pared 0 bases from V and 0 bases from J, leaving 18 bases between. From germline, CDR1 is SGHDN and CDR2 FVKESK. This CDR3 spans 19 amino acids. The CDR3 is CASSQDSRGRDNSNQPQHF. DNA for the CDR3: TGTGCCAGCAGCCAAGATTCTAGGGGCAGGGACAATAGCAATCAGCCCCAGCATTTT.

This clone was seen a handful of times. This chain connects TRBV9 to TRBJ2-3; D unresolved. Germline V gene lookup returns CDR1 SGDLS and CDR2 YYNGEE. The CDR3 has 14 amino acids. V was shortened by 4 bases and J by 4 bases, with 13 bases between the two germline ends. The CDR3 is CASSPDSRADTQYF. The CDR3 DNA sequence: TGTGCCAGCAGCCCTGACTCCCGAGCAGATACGCAGTATTTT. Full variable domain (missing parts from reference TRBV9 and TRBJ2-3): DSGVTQTPKHLITATGQRVTLRCSPRSGDLSVYWYQQSLDQGLQFLIQYYNGEERAKGNILERFSAQQFPDLHSELNLSSLELGDSALYFCASSPDSRADTQYFGPGTRLTVL.

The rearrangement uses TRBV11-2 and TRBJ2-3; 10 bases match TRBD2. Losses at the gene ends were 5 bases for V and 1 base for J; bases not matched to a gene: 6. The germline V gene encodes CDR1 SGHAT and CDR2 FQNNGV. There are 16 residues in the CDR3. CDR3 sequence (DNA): TGTGCCAGCAGCCGGGGGCTAGCGGGGGGCACAGATACGCAGTATTTT. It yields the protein CASSRGLAGGTDTQYF.

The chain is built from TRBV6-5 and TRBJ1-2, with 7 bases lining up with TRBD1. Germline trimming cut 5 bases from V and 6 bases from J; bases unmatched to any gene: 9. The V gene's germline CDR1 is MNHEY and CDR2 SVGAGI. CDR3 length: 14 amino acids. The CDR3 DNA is TGTGCCAGCAGTAAAATGACAGGGAGGAATGGCTACACCTTC. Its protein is CASSKMTGRNGYTF.

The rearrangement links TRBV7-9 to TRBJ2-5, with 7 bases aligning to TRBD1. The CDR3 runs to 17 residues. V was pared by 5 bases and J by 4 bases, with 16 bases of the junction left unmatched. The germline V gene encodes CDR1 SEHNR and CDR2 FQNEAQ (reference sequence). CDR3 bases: TGTGCCAGCAGCCGGGCCGAAGGCCAGAGGGGGCGAGAGACCCAGTACTTC. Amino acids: CASSRAEGQRGRETQYF.

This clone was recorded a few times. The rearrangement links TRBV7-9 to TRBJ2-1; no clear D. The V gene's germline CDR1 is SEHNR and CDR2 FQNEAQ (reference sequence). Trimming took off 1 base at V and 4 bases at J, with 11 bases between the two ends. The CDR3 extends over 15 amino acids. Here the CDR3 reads CASSLGQVPYNEQFF. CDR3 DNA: TGTGCCAGCAGCTTAGGGCAGGTCCCTTACAATGAGCAGTTCTTC. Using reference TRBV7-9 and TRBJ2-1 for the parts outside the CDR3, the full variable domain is DTGVSQNPRHKITKRGQNVTFRCDPISEHNRLYWYRQTLGQGPEFLTYFQNEAQLEKSRLLSDRFSAERPKGSFSTLEIQRTEQGDSAMYLCASSLGQVPYNEQFFGPGTRLTVL.